The clone carrying this T cell receptor (beta chain) showed up just once. Trimming took 5 bases from V and 3 from J; bases not matched to a gene: 8. The length of the CDR3 is 15 residues. CDR1 is SGHRS, CDR2 YFSETQ, per germline. These data come from a study of T cell responses to AZD1222 COVID-19 vaccine. The data were produced by immunoSEQ multiplex PCR, yet TCRdb's version contains in-frame clones alone and is incomplete. The table records 60,000 to 90,000 clones, 60% to 85% of them present only once. V gene TRBV5-1 combines with J gene TRBJ2-7, with TRBD2 matching 10 bases. The origin of this receptor is an adult who received the MenACWY meningococcal vaccine as a control. The sample consisted of peripheral blood, taken 28 days after the second dose of the MenACWY control vaccine. DNA for the CDR3: TGCGCCAGCAGTTTTTCTAGCGGGAGAGTCTACGAGCAGTACTTC. It specifies CASSFSSGRVYEQYF.